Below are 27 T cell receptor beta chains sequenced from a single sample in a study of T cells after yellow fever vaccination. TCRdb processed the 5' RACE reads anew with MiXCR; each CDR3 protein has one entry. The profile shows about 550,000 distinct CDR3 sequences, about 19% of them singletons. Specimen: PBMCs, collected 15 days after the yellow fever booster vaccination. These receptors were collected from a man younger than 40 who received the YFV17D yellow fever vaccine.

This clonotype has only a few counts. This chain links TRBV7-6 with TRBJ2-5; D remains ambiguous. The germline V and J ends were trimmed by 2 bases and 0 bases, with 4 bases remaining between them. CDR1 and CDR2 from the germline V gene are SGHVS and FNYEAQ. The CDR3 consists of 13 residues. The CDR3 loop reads CASSLRDQETQYF. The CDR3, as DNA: TGTGCCAGCAGCTTAAGGGACCAAGAGACCCAGTACTTC.

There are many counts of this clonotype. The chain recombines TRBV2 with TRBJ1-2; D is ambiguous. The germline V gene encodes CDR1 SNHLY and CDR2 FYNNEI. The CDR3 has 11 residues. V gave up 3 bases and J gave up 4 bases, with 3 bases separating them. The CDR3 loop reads CASSDSYGYTF. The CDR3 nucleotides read TGTGCCAGCAGTGACAGCTATGGCTACACCTTC. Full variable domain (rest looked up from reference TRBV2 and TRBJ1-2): EPEVTQTPSHQVTQMGQEVILRCVPISNHLYFYWYRQILGQKVEFLVSFYNNEISEKSEIFDDQFSVERPDGSNFTLKIRSTKLEDSAMYFCASSDSYGYTFGSGTRLTVV.

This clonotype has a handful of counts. The CDR3, as DNA: TGTGCCAGCAGAGACAGGGACCGGATCCCAGAGACCCAGTACTTC. Its translation: CASRDRDRIPETQYF. The chain recombines TRBV6-1 with TRBJ2-5; 7 bases fit TRBD1. From germline, CDR1 is MNHNS and CDR2 SASEGT. V lost 6 bases to trimming and J lost 4 bases; unmatched junction nucleotides: 11. The CDR3 length is 15 residues.

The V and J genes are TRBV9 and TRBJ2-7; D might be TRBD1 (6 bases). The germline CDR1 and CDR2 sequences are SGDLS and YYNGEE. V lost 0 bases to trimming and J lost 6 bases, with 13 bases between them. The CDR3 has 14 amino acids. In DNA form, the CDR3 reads TGTGCCAGCAGCGTAGGGCACAGGGACGGCGAGCAGTACTTC. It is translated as CASSVGHRDGEQYF.

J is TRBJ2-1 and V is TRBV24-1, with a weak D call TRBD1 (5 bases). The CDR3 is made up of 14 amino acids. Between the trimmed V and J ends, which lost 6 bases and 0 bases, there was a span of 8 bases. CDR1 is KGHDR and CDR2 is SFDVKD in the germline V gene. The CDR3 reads CATSSQGSYNEQFF. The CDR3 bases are TGTGCCACCAGTTCCCAGGGCTCCTACAATGAGCAGTTCTTC.

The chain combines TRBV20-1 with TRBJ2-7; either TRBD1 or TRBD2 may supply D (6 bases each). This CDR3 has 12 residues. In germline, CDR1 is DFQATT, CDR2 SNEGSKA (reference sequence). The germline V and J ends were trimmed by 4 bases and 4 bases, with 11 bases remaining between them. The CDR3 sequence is CSAIWGAYEQYF. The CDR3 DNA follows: TGCAGTGCTATCTGGGGGGCTTACGAGCAGTACTTC.

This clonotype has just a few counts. The CDR3 bases are TGTGCCAGCAGTTACACCGAAGGAGCTGGAAACACCATATATTTT. This sequence encodes CASSYTEGAGNTIYF. The rearrangement uses TRBV6-5 and TRBJ1-3; D is undetermined. Trimming removed 2 bases at V and 2 bases at J, with 10 bases between. CDR1 is MNHEY, CDR2 SVGAGI, per germline. The CDR3 has 15 amino acids.

CDR3: CASSDGQFARVEQYF. For the CDR3, the DNA is TGTGCCAGCAGCGACGGACAGTTTGCAAGGGTCGAGCAGTACTTC. This chain uses TRBV7-2 with TRBJ2-7, with a weak D call TRBD1 (6 bases). This CDR3 is built from 15 residues. Germline V gives CDR1 SGHTA, CDR2 FQGNSA. The germline V and J ends were trimmed by 5 bases and 6 bases, with 20 bases remaining between them.

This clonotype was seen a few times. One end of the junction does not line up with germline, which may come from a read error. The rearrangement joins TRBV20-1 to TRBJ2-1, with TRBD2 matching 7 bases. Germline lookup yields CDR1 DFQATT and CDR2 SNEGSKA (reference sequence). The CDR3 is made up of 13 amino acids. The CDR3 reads CSASRGSYHEQFF. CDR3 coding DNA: TGCAGTGCCAGCCGCGGGAGCTACCATGAGCAGTTCTTC.

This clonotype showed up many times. The CDR3 bases are TGCAGCGTTGAAGAGATGGAGGGACAGCCCCAGCATTTT. Translating gives CSVEEMEGQPQHF. The chain links TRBV29-1 to TRBJ1-5; D is unclear. Looked up from germline, CDR1 is SQVTM and CDR2 is ANQGSEA. This CDR3 spans 13 amino acids. V dropped 0 bases and J dropped 7 bases, with 10 bases sitting between them.

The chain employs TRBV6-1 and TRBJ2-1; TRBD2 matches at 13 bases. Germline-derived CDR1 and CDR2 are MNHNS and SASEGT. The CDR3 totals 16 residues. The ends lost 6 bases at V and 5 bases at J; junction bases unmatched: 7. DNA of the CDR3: TGTGCCAGCAGCCGGACTAGCGGGAGTTCCCACAATGAGCAGTTCTTC. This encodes CASSRTSGSSHNEQFF.

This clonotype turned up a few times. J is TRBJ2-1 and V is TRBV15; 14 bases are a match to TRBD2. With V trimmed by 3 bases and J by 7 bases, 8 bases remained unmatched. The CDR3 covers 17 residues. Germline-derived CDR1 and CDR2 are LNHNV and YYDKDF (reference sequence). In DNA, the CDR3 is TGTGCCACCAGCAGGGGGGTGACTAGCGGGAGGGGGAATGAGCAGTTCTTC. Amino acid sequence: CATSRGVTSGRGNEQFF. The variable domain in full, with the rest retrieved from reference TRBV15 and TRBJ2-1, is DAMVIQNPRYQVTQFGKPVTLSCSQTLNHNVMYWYQQKSSQAPKLLFHYYDKDFNNEADTPDNFQSRRPNTSFCFLDIRSPGLGDTAMYLCATSRGVTSGRGNEQFFGPGTRLTVL.

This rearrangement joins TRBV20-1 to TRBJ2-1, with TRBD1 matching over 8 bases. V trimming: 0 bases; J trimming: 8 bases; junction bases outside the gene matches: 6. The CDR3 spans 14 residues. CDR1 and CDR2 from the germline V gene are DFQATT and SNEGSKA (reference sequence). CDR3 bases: TGCAGTGCTAGAGATACCAGGGGGCTTTATGAGCAGTTCTTC. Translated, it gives CSARDTRGLYEQFF.

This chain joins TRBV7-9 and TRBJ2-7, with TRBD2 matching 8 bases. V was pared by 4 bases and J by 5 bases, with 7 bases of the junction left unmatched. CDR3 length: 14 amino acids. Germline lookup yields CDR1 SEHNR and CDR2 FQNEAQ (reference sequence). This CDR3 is CASSSSGRIHEQYF. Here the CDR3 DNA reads TGTGCCAGCAGCTCCAGCGGGAGAATACACGAGCAGTACTTC.

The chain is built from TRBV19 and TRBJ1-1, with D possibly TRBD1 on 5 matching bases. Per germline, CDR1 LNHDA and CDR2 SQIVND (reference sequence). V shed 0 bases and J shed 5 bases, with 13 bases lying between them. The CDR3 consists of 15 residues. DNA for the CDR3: TGTGCCAGTAGTATAGATGCTGACAGTTCGACTGAAGCTTTCTTT. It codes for CASSIDADSSTEAFF.

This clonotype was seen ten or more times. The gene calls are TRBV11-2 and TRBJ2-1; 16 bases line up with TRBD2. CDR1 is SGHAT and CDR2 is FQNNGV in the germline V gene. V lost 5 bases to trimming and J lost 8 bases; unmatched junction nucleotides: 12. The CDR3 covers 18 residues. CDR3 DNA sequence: TGTGCCAGCAGCCGAAACCCCGCGGGACTAGCGGGAGGGGATGAGCAGTTCTTC. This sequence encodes CASSRNPAGLAGGDEQFF.

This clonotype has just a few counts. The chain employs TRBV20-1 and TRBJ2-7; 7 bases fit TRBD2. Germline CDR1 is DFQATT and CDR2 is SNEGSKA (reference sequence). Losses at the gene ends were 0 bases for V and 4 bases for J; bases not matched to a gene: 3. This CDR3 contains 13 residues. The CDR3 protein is CSARDPSGYEQYF. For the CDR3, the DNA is TGCAGTGCTAGAGATCCTAGCGGTTACGAGCAGTACTTC.

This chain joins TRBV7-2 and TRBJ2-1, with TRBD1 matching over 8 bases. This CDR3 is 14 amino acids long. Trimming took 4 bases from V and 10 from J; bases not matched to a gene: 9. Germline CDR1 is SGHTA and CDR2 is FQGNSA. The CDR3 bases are TGTGCCAGCAGCTCCACAGGGGGGACACCAGAGCAGTTCTTC. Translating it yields CASSSTGGTPEQFF.

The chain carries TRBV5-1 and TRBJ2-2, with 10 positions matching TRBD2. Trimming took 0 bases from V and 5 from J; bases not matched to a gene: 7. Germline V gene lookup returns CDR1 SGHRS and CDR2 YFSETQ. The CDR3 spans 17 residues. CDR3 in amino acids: CASSLGLAGSRTGELFF. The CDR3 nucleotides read TGCGCCAGCAGCTTGGGACTAGCGGGTTCCAGAACCGGGGAGCTGTTTTTT.

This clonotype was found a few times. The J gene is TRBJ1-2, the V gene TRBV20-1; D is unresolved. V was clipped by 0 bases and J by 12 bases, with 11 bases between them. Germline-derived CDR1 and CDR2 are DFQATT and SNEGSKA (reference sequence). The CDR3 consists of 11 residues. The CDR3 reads CSARDMGEDTF. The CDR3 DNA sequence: TGCAGTGCTAGAGATATGGGAGAGGACACCTTC.

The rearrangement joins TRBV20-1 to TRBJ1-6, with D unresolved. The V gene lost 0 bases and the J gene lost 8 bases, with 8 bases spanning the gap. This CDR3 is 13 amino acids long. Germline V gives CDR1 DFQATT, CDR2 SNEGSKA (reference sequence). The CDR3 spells CSARDIGDSPLHF. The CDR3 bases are TGCAGTGCTAGAGATATCGGGGATTCACCCCTCCACTTT.

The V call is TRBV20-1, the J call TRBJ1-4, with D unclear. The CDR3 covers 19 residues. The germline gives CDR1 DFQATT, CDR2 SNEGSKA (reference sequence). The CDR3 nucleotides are TGCAGCCCCTCGGGCGTGGGGTCTCAGCGGGCCCCAGACGATGAAAAACTGTTTTTT. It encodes CSPSGVGSQRAPDDEKLFF.

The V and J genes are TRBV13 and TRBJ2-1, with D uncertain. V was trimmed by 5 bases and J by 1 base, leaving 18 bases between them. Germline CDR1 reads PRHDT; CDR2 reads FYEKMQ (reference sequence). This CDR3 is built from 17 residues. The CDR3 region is CASSPTRPERSYNEQFF. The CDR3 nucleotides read TGTGCCAGCAGCCCCACCCGACCAGAAAGGTCCTACAATGAGCAGTTCTTC.

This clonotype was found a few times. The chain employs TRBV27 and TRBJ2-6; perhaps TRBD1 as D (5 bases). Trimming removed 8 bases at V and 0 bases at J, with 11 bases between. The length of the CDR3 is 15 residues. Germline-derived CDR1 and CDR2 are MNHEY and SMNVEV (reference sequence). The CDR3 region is CASAGNYSGANVLTF. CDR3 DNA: TGTGCCAGCGCAGGGAATTACTCTGGGGCCAACGTCCTGACTTTC.

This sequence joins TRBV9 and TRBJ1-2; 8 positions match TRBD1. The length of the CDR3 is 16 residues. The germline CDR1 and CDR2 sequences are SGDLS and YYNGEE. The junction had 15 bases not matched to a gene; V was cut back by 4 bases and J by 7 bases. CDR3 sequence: CASSPDRASGWRGYTF. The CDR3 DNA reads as TGTGCCAGCAGCCCGGACAGGGCCTCCGGATGGCGTGGCTACACCTTC.

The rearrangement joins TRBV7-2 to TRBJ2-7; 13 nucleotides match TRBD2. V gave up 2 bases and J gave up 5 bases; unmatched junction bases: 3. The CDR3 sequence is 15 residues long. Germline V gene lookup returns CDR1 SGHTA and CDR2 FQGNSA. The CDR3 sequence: CASSLWGLAGNEQYF. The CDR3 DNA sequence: TGTGCCAGCAGCTTATGGGGACTAGCGGGAAACGAGCAGTACTTC.

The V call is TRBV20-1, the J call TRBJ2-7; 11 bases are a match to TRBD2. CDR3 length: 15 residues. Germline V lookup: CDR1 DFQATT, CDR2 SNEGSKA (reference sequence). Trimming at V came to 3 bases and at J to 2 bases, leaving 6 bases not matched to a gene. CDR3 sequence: CSASIGGLAAYEQYF. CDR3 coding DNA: TGCAGTGCTAGCATCGGGGGACTAGCGGCCTACGAGCAGTACTTC.